The 25 T cell receptor beta chains presented below share a single source sample, sequenced in a study of cytomegalovirus exposure and HLA in healthy donors (dated 2017 in TCRdb). Receptors were amplified or captured by the immunoSEQ multiplex PCR assay. TCRdb retrieved this table from immuneACCESS and kept in-frame rearrangements only. Not all clones are present; in checked studies, unresolved V genes account for under half, and no reason is known for the remainder. This sample holds roughly 110,000 clones; 88% were observed only once. 1.5% to 2% of the sample comes from the top ten. Material: PBMCs. The receptors come from a young woman in good health and CMV-seropositive.

The J gene is TRBJ2-5, the V gene TRBV7-2; 8 bases align to TRBD1. The CDR3 contains 14 residues. V was clipped by 4 bases and J by 5 bases; unmatched bases: 6. CDR1 and CDR2 from the germline V gene are SGHTA and FQGNSA. The CDR3 region is CASSSRGPVETQYF. The CDR3 nucleotides are TGTGCCAGCAGCTCCAGGGGGCCGGTGGAGACCCAGTACTTC.

This clone showed up just once. The chain has TRBV27 and TRBJ1-5, with D possibly matching TRBD1 (5 bases). CDR3 length: 14 amino acids. Germline CDR1 MNHEY, CDR2 SMNVEV (reference sequence). V dropped 6 bases and J dropped 7 bases, with 16 bases sitting between them. The chain's CDR3 is CASSPDRSTQPQHF. In DNA, the CDR3 is TGTGCCAGCAGCCCAGACAGAAGTACCCAGCCCCAGCATTTT.

V gene TRBV11-2 combines with J gene TRBJ1-6; 8 bases are a match to TRBD1. Germline V gene lookup returns CDR1 SGHAT and CDR2 FQNNGV. This CDR3 is built from 16 residues. The junction had 5 bases not matched to a gene; V was cut back by 4 bases and J by 3 bases. CDR3: CASSSRTGIYNSPLHF. The DNA for the CDR3 is TGTGCCAGCAGCTCCCGGACAGGGATCTATAATTCACCCCTCCACTTT.

The V call is TRBV5-4, the J call TRBJ2-7; TRBD1 matches 9 bases. With 0 bases clipped from V and 3 bases from J, the junction kept 7 bases outside the gene matches. Per the germline V gene, CDR1 is SGHNT and CDR2 is YYREEE (reference sequence). This CDR3 is 16 amino acids long. The CDR3 is CASSLGSGTGYYEQYF. CDR3 sequence (DNA): TGTGCCAGCAGCTTGGGCTCCGGGACAGGGTACTACGAGCAGTACTTC.

The chain recombines TRBV14 with TRBJ1-2; 7 bases are a match to TRBD1. V dropped 4 bases and J dropped 2; count of bases not matched to a gene: 7. CDR3 length equals 15 residues. Germline-derived CDR1 and CDR2 are SGHDN and FVKESK. The CDR3 loop is CASSLTGALNYGYTF. CDR3 in DNA: TGTGCCAGCAGCCTAACAGGGGCTCTCAACTATGGCTACACCTTC.

V is TRBV18 and J is TRBJ2-3; tentatively, D is TRBD1 (5 bases). Germline CDR1 reads KGHSH; CDR2 reads LQKENI. CDR3 length: 16 residues. The ends were cut back, 0 bases at V and 4 bases at J, with 14 bases in the middle. The CDR3: CASSPPRQQGADTQYF. The CDR3 DNA follows: TGTGCCAGCTCACCACCGAGACAGCAGGGTGCAGATACGCAGTATTTT.

This sequence joins TRBV18 and TRBJ2-3, with D maybe TRBD2 (6 bases). The CDR3 is made up of 15 amino acids. The germline CDR1 and CDR2 sequences are KGHSH and LQKENI. Between the trimmed V and J ends, which lost 3 bases and 0 bases, there was a span of 10 bases. CDR3 in DNA: TGTGCCAGCTCACCCTCTAGCGCTAGCACAGATACGCAGTATTTT. Amino acids: CASSPSSASTDTQYF. The full variable domain, rest sourced from reference TRBV18 and TRBJ2-3, is NAGVMQNPRHLVRRRGQEARLRCSPMKGHSHVYWYRQLPEEGLKFMVYLQKENIIDESGMPKERFSAEFPKEGPSILRIQQVVRGDSAAYFCASSPSSASTDTQYFGPGTRLTVL.

The chain is built from TRBV27 and TRBJ1-2; D perhaps matches TRBD1 (6 bases). The CDR3 totals 14 residues. The V gene lost 6 bases and the J gene lost 6 bases, with 17 bases spanning the gap. The V gene's germline CDR1 is MNHEY and CDR2 SMNVEV (reference sequence). CDR3 in DNA: TGTGCCAGCAGACAGGGAATGTTATCAGATGGCTACACCTTC. Protein product: CASRQGMLSDGYTF.

The rearrangement joins TRBV7-9 to TRBJ2-7; 9 bases map to TRBD1. Germline-derived CDR1 and CDR2 are SEHNR and FQNEAQ (reference sequence). V lost 5 bases, J lost 7 bases, and 15 bases stayed unmatched. The CDR3 covers 16 residues. CDR3 DNA: TGTGCCAGCAGCGACAGCCGGGACAGGGCGTCAGGTGAGCAGTACTTC. It specifies CASSDSRDRASGEQYF.

V usage is TRBV5-6 and J usage is TRBJ1-4; D may be TRBD1 (5 bases). The V and J ends lost 1 base and 8 bases respectively, with 9 bases between them. CDR3 length: 13 residues. Per germline, CDR1 SGHDT and CDR2 YYEEEE. DNA of the CDR3: TGTGCCAGCAGCTTGCTTCCAGGGGAAAAACTGTTTTTT. Protein sequence: CASSLLPGEKLFF.

This clone was seen just once. This sequence joins TRBV11-1 and TRBJ2-7; D is possibly TRBD1 (5 bases). The CDR3 runs 14 residues. Deletions cut 1 base from V and 5 bases from J, with 12 bases between. Per germline, CDR1 SGHAT and CDR2 FQDESV (reference sequence). The CDR3 DNA follows: TGTGCCAGCAGCTTAGTGACAGCCCGGGACGAGCAGTACTTC. It codes for CASSLVTARDEQYF.

The J gene is TRBJ1-2, the V gene TRBV2; D gene uncertain. Trimming took off 7 bases at V and 4 bases at J, with 13 bases between the two ends. CDR1 is SNHLY, CDR2 FYNNEI, per germline. The CDR3 has 13 residues. Written as DNA, the CDR3 is TGTGCCAGCAATCGGGAGCTGGGCTATGGCTACACCTTC. This codes for CASNRELGYGYTF.

The chain couples TRBV28 to TRBJ1-1; D may be TRBD1 (6 bases). Trimming stripped 4 bases from V and 5 bases from J, with 11 bases between. The CDR3 loop spans 13 amino acids. Germline V gene data show CDR1 as MDHEN and CDR2 as SYDVKM. CDR3 residues: CASSWRTGTEAFF. The CDR3 region has the DNA TGTGCCAGCAGTTGGCGTACAGGGACTGAAGCTTTCTTT.

A word on this clone: One end of the junction is discordant with germline, which a read error may explain. This chain uses TRBV7-8 with TRBJ2-5; D gene unclear. The CDR3 length is 14 residues. Germline values: CDR1 SGHVS, CDR2 FQNEAQ. DNA for the CDR3: TGTGCCAGCAGCGTAGCACATGATCAAGAGACCCAGTACTTC. Encoded protein: CASSVAHDQETQYF.

The rearrangement joins TRBV15 to TRBJ2-7, with 9 positions matching TRBD2. The CDR3 covers 18 residues. CDR1 and CDR2 (germline): LNHNV, YYDKDF (reference sequence). The V and J ends lost 0 bases and 3 bases, in that order; junction bases with no gene match: 12. This chain's CDR3 is CATSRDVLASGAYYEQYF. The DNA of the CDR3 is TGTGCCACCAGCAGAGATGTATTAGCTAGCGGGGCTTACTACGAGCAGTACTTC.

A note on this clone: The sample carries other DNA sequences with the same CDR3. This chain connects TRBV27 to TRBJ2-7; D perhaps matches TRBD1 (5 bases). CDR1 is MNHEY, CDR2 SMNVEV, per germline (reference sequence). The CDR3 is 13 amino acids. Trimming removed 0 bases from V and 3 bases from J, with 6 bases in between. The DNA of the CDR3 is TGTGCCAGCAGTTTATCGCAGGGCTACGAGCAGTACTTC. Amino acids: CASSLSQGYEQYF.

The genes are TRBV6-5 and TRBJ1-1, with D possibly matching TRBD1 (6 bases). The CDR3 contains 15 residues. Germline V gives CDR1 MNHEY, CDR2 SVGAGI. The V gene lost 5 bases and the J gene lost 3 bases, with 16 bases spanning the gap. The CDR3 nucleotides read TGTGCCAGCAGTCCATACCGGGACATTGACACTGAAGCTTTCTTT. Residues: CASSPYRDIDTEAFF.

The genes are TRBV4-1 and TRBJ2-5; tentatively, D is TRBD2 (5 bases). The V and J ends lost 0 bases and 2 bases respectively, with 16 bases between them. This CDR3 has 17 amino acids. Germline V CDR1 and CDR2: MGHRA, YSYEKL. CDR3 bases: TGCGCCAGCAGCCAAGAGGACTCAAGGCGTCCACAAGAGACCCAGTACTTC. It is translated as CASSQEDSRRPQETQYF.

This sequence joins TRBV11-3 and TRBJ2-2; 12 bases align to TRBD2. Germline loops: CDR1 SGHNT, CDR2 YENEEA. V shed 4 bases, J shed 1 base, and the junction held 1 base outside the gene matches. CDR3 length: 16 residues. The CDR3 nucleotides are TGTGCCAGCAGCTCGGGACTAGCGGGGAACACCGGGGAGCTGTTTTTT. This codes for CASSSGLAGNTGELFF.

The rearrangement joins TRBV29-1 to TRBJ2-1; tentative D call: TRBD2 (5 bases). V gave up 6 bases and J gave up 10 bases, with 16 bases separating them. The germline CDR1 and CDR2 sequences are SQVTM and ANQGSEA. The CDR3 is 12 amino acids. The CDR3: CSVPDGIIEQFF. The CDR3 DNA sequence: TGCAGCGTCCCCGACGGGATAATAGAGCAGTTCTTC.

The table lists this clone with a few counts. The J gene is TRBJ1-1, the V gene TRBV19; D unresolved. Germline V gene data show CDR1 as LNHDA and CDR2 as SQIVND (reference sequence). Trimming stripped 1 base from V and 4 bases from J, with 7 bases between. The CDR3 runs to 13 residues. The CDR3 protein is CASSIAQITEAFF. For the CDR3, the DNA is TGTGCCAGTAGTATAGCACAGATCACTGAAGCTTTCTTT. The variable domain in full, with the rest retrieved from reference TRBV19 and TRBJ1-1, is DGGITQSPKYLFRKEGQNVTLSCEQNLNHDAMYWYRQDPGQGLRLIYYSQIVNDFQKGDIAEGYSVSREKKESFPLTVTSAQKNPTAFYLCASSIAQITEAFFGQGTRLTVV.

J is TRBJ2-5 and V is TRBV6-6; maybe TRBD1 (6 bases). The CDR3 runs to 13 residues. Trimming removed 8 bases from V and 1 base from J, with 11 bases in between. Germline V gives CDR1 MNHNY, CDR2 SVGAGI (reference sequence). CDR3 bases: TGTGCCAGCGGCCGGGACATCCAAGAGACCCAGTACTTC. Encoded protein: CASGRDIQETQYF.

V and J are TRBV5-4 and TRBJ2-1, with TRBD2 matching 14 bases. The V segment lost 4 bases and the J segment 9 bases; nucleotides outside the gene matches: 3. This CDR3 region has 14 residues. The germline V gene has CDR1 SGHNT and CDR2 YYREEE (reference sequence). CDR3 region: CASSPGLAGGEQFF. In nucleotides, the CDR3 is TGTGCCAGCAGCCCCGGACTAGCGGGGGGTGAGCAGTTCTTC.

This rearrangement joins TRBV4-1 to TRBJ2-5; 7 nucleotides line up with TRBD1. The V segment lost 5 bases and the J segment 3 bases; nucleotides outside the gene matches: 12. The CDR3 runs 16 residues. Germline V CDR1 and CDR2: MGHRA, YSYEKL. The DNA for the CDR3 is TGCGCCAGCAGCTCACGAGGGGCAGGGACAGAAGAGACCCAGTACTTC. Encoded protein: CASSSRGAGTEETQYF.

The chain uses TRBV27 and TRBJ1-4; tentatively, D is TRBD1 (5 bases). The CDR3 has 16 amino acids. Trimming took off 5 bases at V and 0 bases at J, with 13 bases between the two ends. Germline values: CDR1 MNHEY, CDR2 SMNVEV (reference sequence). CDR3 sequence: CASSRRDGATNEKLFF. DNA for the CDR3: TGTGCCAGCAGTAGGCGGGACGGAGCAACTAATGAAAAACTGTTTTTT.